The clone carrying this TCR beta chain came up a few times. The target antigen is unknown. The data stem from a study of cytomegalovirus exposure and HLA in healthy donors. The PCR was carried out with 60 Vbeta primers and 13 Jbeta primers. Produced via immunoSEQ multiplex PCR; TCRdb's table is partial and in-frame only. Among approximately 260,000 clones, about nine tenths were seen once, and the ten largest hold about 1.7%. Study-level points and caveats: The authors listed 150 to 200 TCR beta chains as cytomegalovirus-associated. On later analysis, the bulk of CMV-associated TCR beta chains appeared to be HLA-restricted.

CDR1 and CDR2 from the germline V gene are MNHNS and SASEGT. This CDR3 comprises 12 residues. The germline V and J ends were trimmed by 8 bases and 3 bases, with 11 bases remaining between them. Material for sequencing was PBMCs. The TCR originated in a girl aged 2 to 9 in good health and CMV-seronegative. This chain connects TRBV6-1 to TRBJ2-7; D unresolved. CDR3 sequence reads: CASALGYYEQYF. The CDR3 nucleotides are TGTGCCAGCGCCCTAGGCTACTACGAGCAGTACTTC.